This T cell receptor (beta chain) stems from a study of blood T cell repertoires in COVID-19. Study overall: The United States, Italy and Spain were the sources of the acute and convalescent COVID-19 samples. Sources were T cells, B-cell-depleted T cells, or PBMCs; the material itself was cDNA or gDNA.

This CDR3 has 14 residues. The germline gives CDR1 SGHTA, CDR2 FQGTGA. The ends lost 2 bases at V and 6 bases at J; junction bases unmatched: 0. The authors' processing: Amplified reference gene primers provided the basis for estimating nucleated cell counts. The repertoire was sequenced with immunoSEQ multiplex PCR; TCRdb's copy has only in-frame clones and lacks some. The V and J calls and clone size were taken over from that table, and D and trimming were inferred from the DNA. The data hold a few hundred thousand clones, with about 90% observed a single time. The sequenced sample was peripheral blood. This TCR derives from a middle-aged man with active or convalescent COVID-19. The chain couples TRBV7-3 to TRBJ2-1; TRBD2 matches 11 bases. The CDR3 DNA reads TGTGCCAGCAGCTTAGGGACTAGCGGCAATGAGCAGTTCTTC. It yields the protein CASSLGTSGNEQFF.